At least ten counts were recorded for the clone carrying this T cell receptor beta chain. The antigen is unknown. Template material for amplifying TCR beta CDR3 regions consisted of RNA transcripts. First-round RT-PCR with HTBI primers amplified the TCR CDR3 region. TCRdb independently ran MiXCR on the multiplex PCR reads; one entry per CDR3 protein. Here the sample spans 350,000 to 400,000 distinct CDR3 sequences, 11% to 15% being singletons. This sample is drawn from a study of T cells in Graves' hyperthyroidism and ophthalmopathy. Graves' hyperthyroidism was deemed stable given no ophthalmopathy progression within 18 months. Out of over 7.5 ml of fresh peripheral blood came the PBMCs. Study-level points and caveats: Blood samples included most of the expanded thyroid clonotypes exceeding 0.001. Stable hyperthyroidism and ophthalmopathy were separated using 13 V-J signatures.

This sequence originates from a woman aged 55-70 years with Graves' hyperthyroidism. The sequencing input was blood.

DNA of the CDR3: TGTGCCAGCAACCCACTAGCGGGAGAGCCAGATACGCAGTATTTT. Translated, it gives CASNPLAGEPDTQYF. The V call is TRBV2, the J call TRBJ2-3; 11 bases line up with TRBD2. This CDR3 spans 15 amino acids. CDR1 is SNHLY and CDR2 is FYNNEI in the germline V gene. The trim removed 7 bases at V and 4 bases at J, leaving 7 bases unmatched.